These 10 T cell receptor beta chains came from one sample sequenced in a study of cytomegalovirus exposure and HLA in healthy donors (dated by TCRdb to between 2016 and 2019). Library preparation used the immunoSEQ multiplex PCR assay. For the multiplex PCR, a mixture combining 60 forward primers for TCR Vbeta segments and 13 reverse primers for TCR Jbeta segments was used. Held by TCRdb, this immuneACCESS table contains in-frame sequences only and omits some clones. Under half of the omission traces to an unresolved V gene where checked; the cause of the rest is unknown. The sample table lists over 80,000 clones, roughly 80% of them with a count of one. The ten top clones hold 3.4% of the sample. Sequencing used PBMCs. The receptors stem from a man aged 30 to 45 in good health and CMV-seropositive.

In its sample, this clone was seen once. The rearrangement links TRBV4-1 to TRBJ2-1, with 8 bases that match TRBD2. J lost 3 bases, V lost 8 bases, and 12 bases had no gene match. This CDR3 is built from 16 residues. The germline V gene encodes CDR1 MGHRA and CDR2 YSYEKL. CDR3: CASGSQAGDLYNEQFF. In DNA, the CDR3 is TGCGCCAGCGGAAGCCAAGCGGGAGACCTCTACAATGAGCAGTTCTTC.

This clone was counted a few times. In DNA form, the CDR3 reads TGTGCCAGCGGCGGACAGGACAGGGGGAACGAAAAACTGTTTTTT. Translation gives CASGGQDRGNEKLFF. The chain combines TRBV6-5 with TRBJ1-4, with 10 bases that match TRBD1. The CDR3 consists of 15 residues. Trimming took 8 bases from V and 8 from J; bases not matched to a gene: 11. Germline V gene sequence: CDR1 MNHEY, CDR2 SVGAGI.

This chain joins TRBV19 and TRBJ2-7, with TRBD2 identical over 9 bases. The V and J ends lost 4 bases and 0 bases, in that order; junction bases with no gene match: 7. The CDR3 totals 16 residues. Germline V CDR1 and CDR2: LNHDA, SQIVND (reference sequence). The CDR3 region is CASSTRLAGISYEQYF. CDR3 nucleotides: TGTGCCAGTAGTACTAGGCTAGCGGGGATCTCCTACGAGCAGTACTTC.

The genes are TRBV19 and TRBJ1-2; TRBD1 matches 9 bases. The V gene's germline CDR1 is LNHDA and CDR2 SQIVND (reference sequence). The length of the CDR3 is 13 residues. J was trimmed by 8 bases and V by 7 bases; bases with no gene match: 8. The CDR3 DNA reads TGTGCCAGTACCGGGGACAGGGAAGTCGGCTACACCTTC. This translates into CASTGDREVGYTF.

This rearrangement joins TRBV27 to TRBJ2-1; 8 nucleotides line up with TRBD2. V gave up 7 bases and J gave up 2 bases; unmatched junction bases: 7. The CDR3 loop spans 15 amino acids. Per the germline V gene, CDR1 is MNHEY and CDR2 is SMNVEV (reference sequence). CDR3 protein: CASTQRRGAYNEQFF. The DNA of the CDR3 is TGTGCCAGCACCCAACGGCGGGGGGCCTACAATGAGCAGTTCTTC.

The chain couples TRBV5-6 to TRBJ1-6; tentatively, D is TRBD1 (5 bases). CDR1 SGHDT and CDR2 YYEEEE come from the germline V gene. The CDR3 extends over 15 amino acids. Trimming stripped 3 bases from V and 7 bases from J, with 14 bases between. The CDR3 sequence: CASSWIQGSNSPLHF. CDR3 bases: TGTGCCAGCAGCTGGATTCAGGGATCCAATTCACCCCTCCACTTT.

A single count supports this clone. V is TRBV10-2 and J is TRBJ2-2; a possible D gene is TRBD2 (5 bases). Trimming removed 7 bases at V and 3 bases at J, with 21 bases between. The CDR3 is made up of 17 amino acids. Germline CDR1 WSHSY, CDR2 SAAADI. For the CDR3, the DNA is TGCGCCAGCACCTTAAAGGGTGGCTACGGGGACACCGGGGAGCTGTTTTTT. Encoded protein: CASTLKGGYGDTGELFF.

The rearrangement uses TRBV11-2 and TRBJ2-5; D gene unclear. There are 14 residues in the CDR3. V lost 1 base to trimming and J lost 2 bases, with 8 bases between them. Germline-derived CDR1 and CDR2 are SGHAT and FQNNGV. This CDR3 reads CASSLGHSQETQYF. In nucleotides, the CDR3 is TGTGCCAGCAGCTTAGGGCACAGTCAAGAGACCCAGTACTTC.

This chain uses TRBV10-3 with TRBJ1-2; D ambiguous. Trimming left V 7 bases short and J 4 bases short, with 16 bases between. This CDR3 has 14 residues. Germline assignment: CDR1 ENHRY and CDR2 SYGVKD. The CDR3 coding sequence is TGTGCCATCACTCACGGGCCCGGAGGCTATGGCTACACCTTC. This sequence encodes CAITHGPGGYGYTF.

The J gene is TRBJ2-1, the V gene TRBV28; TRBD2 aligns across 14 bases. V shed 6 bases, J shed 9 bases, and the junction held 7 bases outside the gene matches. Germline CDR1 reads MDHEN; CDR2 reads SYDVKM. This CDR3 region has 15 residues. The CDR3 DNA reads as TGTGCCAGCAGGATGACTAGCGGGGGGGGTACTGAGCAGTTCTTC. The encoded protein is CASRMTSGGGTEQFF.